The clone carrying this T cell receptor (beta chain) was seen repeatedly, ten times or more. These data originate in a study of CD8 T cells in ankylosing spondylitis. The CDR3 consists of 16 residues. The ends were cut back, 3 bases at V and 0 bases at J, with 12 bases in the middle. The germline CDR1 and CDR2 sequences are SGHTA and FQGNSA. TCRdb analysed the 5' RACE reads with MiXCR anew, one entry per CDR3 protein. The sample lists 120,000 to 150,000 distinct CDR3 sequences; 6.5% to 8.5% were seen once. This TCR was sampled from a male donor with ankylosing spondylitis. The sequenced sample consisted of synovial fluid, either unsorted or a sorted T cell fraction (not recorded which). V is TRBV7-2 and J is TRBJ2-1; D is ambiguous. The CDR3 coding sequence is TGTGCCAGCAGCTTGGGTACAGCGTACTCCTACAATGAGCAGTTCTTC. Translating gives CASSLGTAYSYNEQFF.